This T cell receptor (beta chain) comes out of a study of identical twins. Regarding the study as a whole: When twins shared out-of-frame alpha sequences, those sequences had excess low generation probability. Twins showed weaker excess sharing in their beta out-of-frame sequences.

This clonotype was found a few times. What it recognizes is unknown. The V end lost 2 bases, the J end lost 6 bases, and 10 bases lay between the germline ends. In germline, CDR1 is SNHLY, CDR2 FYNNEI. CDR3 size: 13 residues. MiXCR was run by TCRdb on the 5' RACE reads, yielding one entry per CDR3 protein. The sample consists of about 900,000 distinct CDR3 sequences, around 12% of them appearing once. These data were also filed under a second study, of yellow fever vaccine responses in identical twins.

This chain joins TRBV2 and TRBJ1-2; unclear D gene. The source of this sequence is a woman younger than 35 in good health. Source material: PBMCs. The DNA for the CDR3 is TGTGCCAGCAGTGAACTGCAATCTCATGGCTACACCTTC. Translating it yields CASSELQSHGYTF.